This TCR beta chain emerged from a study of blood T cell repertoires in COVID-19. For the study at large: Acute-phase and convalescent COVID-19 samples originated in the United States, Italy and Spain. PBMCs, B-cell-depleted T cells, or T cells provided the cDNA or gDNA that made up the material.

With 0 bases removed from V and 8 bases from J, the gap between germline ends came to 10 bases. Germline CDR1 reads SEHNR; CDR2 reads FQNEAQ (reference sequence). The CDR3 runs to 13 residues. Original processing notes: Amplified reference gene primers provided the basis for estimating nucleated cell counts. The assay was immunoSEQ multiplex PCR, and TCRdb's table has in-frame clones only and misses some. V and J calls plus clone size are reproduced from that table; the DNA served to infer D and trimming. The sample carries under 100,000 clones, about 84% recorded once. Sequencing was done on a sample of peripheral blood. This TCR derives from an elderly man with active or convalescent COVID-19. This chain joins TRBV7-9 and TRBJ1-2; D is unresolved. DNA of the CDR3: TGTGCCAGCAGCTTAGCTGAGGGAAGCGGCTACACCTTC. Its protein is CASSLAEGSGYTF.